The 24 T cell receptor beta chains listed next were all sequenced from one sample in a study of CXCR3-negative and CXCR3-positive naive CD8 T cells. UMI-labeled 5' RACE TRB cDNA libraries were prepared from the cells. Reprocessing the 5' RACE reads, TCRdb reports a single entry for every CDR3 protein and omits DNA. The record lists under 45,000 distinct CDR3 sequences, of which the ten most abundant hold roughly 14%. Sequencing was done on a sample of memory CD8+ T cells from blood. All receptors derive from a human donor in good health. Some clones in this sample may be carry-over from other donors' samples.

V is TRBV20-1 and J is TRBJ2-7; with no DNA, the TCRdb D assignment of TRBD2 cannot be verified. The germline gives CDR1 DFQATT, CDR2 SNEGSKA (reference sequence). The CDR3 extends over 14 amino acids. This CDR3 reads CSARGTGSSYEQYF.

This chain connects TRBV28 to TRBJ1-1. CDR1 and CDR2 from the germline V gene are MDHEN and SYDVKM. CDR3 size: 14 residues. The CDR3 protein is CASSLYSMNTEAFF. Complete variable domain (other parts from reference TRBV28 and TRBJ1-1): DVKVTQSSRYLVKRTGEKVFLECVQDMDHENMFWYRQDPGLGLRLIYFSYDVKMKEKGDIPEGYSVSREKKERFSLILESASTNQTSMYLCASSLYSMNTEAFFGQGTRLTVV.

The rearrangement links TRBV9 to TRBJ1-2; TCRdb indicates TRBD1, and absent DNA this call remains unverified. CDR3 length: 14 residues. From germline, CDR1 is SGDLS and CDR2 YYNGEE. CDR3: CASSVGGPNYGYTF. Combining the CDR3 with reference TRBV9 and TRBJ1-2 gives the whole variable domain DSGVTQTPKHLITATGQRVTLRCSPRSGDLSVYWYQQSLDQGLQFLIQYYNGEERAKGNILERFSAQQFPDLHSELNLSSLELGDSALYFCASSVGGPNYGYTFGSGTRLTVV.

The V and J genes are TRBV7-2 and TRBJ2-7; TCRdb outputs TRBD1, but without DNA this stays unchecked. Germline CDR1 SGHTA, CDR2 FQGNSA. This CDR3 comprises 14 residues. CDR3: CASSLVPSAYEQYF.

The chain has TRBV6-6 and TRBJ1-2; the D call from TCRdb, TRBD1, cannot be confirmed without DNA. CDR3 length: 16 residues. CDR1 is MNHNY, CDR2 SVGAGI, per germline (reference sequence). The CDR3 sequence is CASSLTGRGKHYGYTF.

The V gene is TRBV7-9, the J gene TRBJ2-2; TCRdb's D gene call, TRBD1, goes unchecked for lack of DNA. CDR3 length: 15 residues. CDR1 and CDR2 (germline): SEHNR, FQNEAQ (reference sequence). The CDR3 loop reads CASSLVSWPGDWLFF.

The chain couples TRBV27 to TRBJ2-1; no DNA is available, so the TRBD2 call from TCRdb remains unchecked. Germline values: CDR1 MNHEY, CDR2 SMNVEV (reference sequence). CDR3 length: 14 amino acids. CDR3 sequence: CASTERGNYNEQFF.

V gene TRBV5-1 combines with J gene TRBJ2-3; TCRdb's assignment of TRBD1 cannot be checked, as there is no DNA. There are 15 residues in the CDR3. Germline CDR1 is SGHRS and CDR2 is YFSETQ. The CDR3 loop reads CASSPVATDPDTQYF.

The chain links TRBV5-4 to TRBJ2-2; TCRdb picks TRBD1, but there is no DNA to check that call. Germline V gives CDR1 SGHNT, CDR2 YYREEE (reference sequence). The CDR3 is 15 residues long. CDR3 region: CASSWRGPLTGELFF.

CDR3: CASSYSPSSGEARELFF. The chain combines TRBV6-2 or TRBV6-3 with TRBJ2-2; TCRdb designates TRBD2, a call that cannot be tested without DNA. Germline values: CDR1 MNHEY, CDR2 SVGEGT. The CDR3 covers 17 residues.

The chain is built from TRBV29-1 and TRBJ1-1; TCRdb reports TRBD1, a call that lacks DNA to check it against. This CDR3 contains 12 residues. Germline V CDR1 and CDR2: SQVTM, ANQGSEA. The CDR3 loop is CSVRDLNTEAFF.

The V and J genes are TRBV4-3 and TRBJ2-5. The CDR3 is 15 residues long. The V gene's germline CDR1 is LGHNA and CDR2 YSLEER. CDR3 protein: CASSQDLANQETQYF.

The chain combines TRBV4-2 with TRBJ2-7. CDR3 length equals 16 residues. Per the germline V gene, CDR1 is LGHNA and CDR2 is YNFKEQ. The CDR3 protein is CASSQAWEVGAYEQYF.

The rearrangement links TRBV6-2 or TRBV6-3 to TRBJ2-7; there is no DNA to check the TCRdb D call of TRBD1. The CDR3 is made up of 15 amino acids. From germline, CDR1 is MNHEY and CDR2 SVGEGT. This chain's CDR3 is CASTLDRELSYEQYF.

The gene calls are TRBV21-1 and TRBJ2-6. TRBV21-1 is a recognized pseudogene. The CDR3 has 13 residues. The CDR3 reads CASSIEGANVLTF.

J is TRBJ1-1 and V is TRBV11-2. Germline V gene lookup returns CDR1 SGHAT and CDR2 FQNNGV. The CDR3 loop spans 11 amino acids. The CDR3 sequence: CASRQLTKAFF.

V is TRBV25-1 and J is TRBJ2-7; TCRdb outputs TRBD1, but without DNA this stays unchecked. Germline V gene sequence: CDR1 MGHDK, CDR2 SYGVNS. The CDR3 has 15 residues. The CDR3 protein is CASSDLGQGAYEQYF.

V usage is TRBV20-1 and J usage is TRBJ1-1; the D gene TCRdb calls, TRBD1, cannot be checked with no DNA. Per germline, CDR1 DFQATT and CDR2 SNEGSKA (reference sequence). CDR3 length: 11 amino acids. This CDR3 is CSAFAGAEAFF.

The chain couples TRBV28 to TRBJ2-7. The CDR3 spans 11 residues. Germline V gives CDR1 MDHEN, CDR2 SYDVKM. The CDR3 region is CASSTSYEQYF.

The genes are TRBV5-4 and TRBJ2-7; absent DNA, TCRdb's TRBD2 call cannot be checked. Germline V CDR1 and CDR2: SGHNT, YYREEE (reference sequence). CDR3 length: 13 amino acids. The CDR3: CASIGRGGDEQYF.

The chain links TRBV5-1 to TRBJ2-7. Germline V lookup: CDR1 SGHRS, CDR2 YFSETQ. The CDR3 spans 13 residues. CDR3 in amino acids: CASSPDSSYEQYF.

The rearrangement joins TRBV14 to TRBJ2-3; TCRdb designates TRBD1, a call that cannot be tested without DNA. In germline, CDR1 is SGHDN, CDR2 FVKESK. The CDR3 is 15 amino acids. This CDR3 reads CASSQDYGGPDTQYF.

The chain joins TRBV12-3 or TRBV12-4 to TRBJ2-1; TCRdb selects TRBD1, and the lack of DNA leaves this call unchecked. The CDR3 contains 14 residues. The CDR3 spells CASSTTGGSNEQFF.

CDR3: CASSPLAGESYEQYF. The chain employs TRBV28 and TRBJ2-7; TCRdb outputs TRBD2, but without DNA this stays unchecked. This CDR3 comprises 15 residues. Germline lookup yields CDR1 MDHEN and CDR2 SYDVKM.